These 8 T cell receptor beta chains were sequenced from one sample in a study of preoperative IRX-2 immunotherapy in early breast cancer. Treatment specified: preoperative locoregional IRX-2 cytokine immunotherapy. Only in-frame clones appear in the TCRdb table, and some are missing; sequencing was by immunoSEQ multiplex PCR. This sample has some 42,000 clones, with roughly 80% found just once. This specimen was lymph node tissue, taken after IRX-2 immunotherapy. Receptor source: a human donor with breast cancer.

The genes are TRBV6-8 and TRBJ2-7; tentative D call: TRBD1 (5 bases). The ends were cut back, 2 bases at V and 2 bases at J, with 13 bases in the middle. CDR3 length: 15 amino acids. Germline CDR1 and CDR2: MNHGY and SAAAGT. The CDR3 is CASSYRQGTTYEQYF. Written as DNA, the CDR3 is TGTGCCAGCAGTTACCGCCAGGGCACCACCTACGAGCAGTACTTC.

This rearrangement joins TRBV1 to TRBJ1-1. TRBV1 has pseudogene status. CDR3 length equals 14 residues. The CDR3 spells CASSQDWGGTEAFF. The DNA of the CDR3 is TGCGCCAGCAGCCAAGACTGGGGGGGCACTGAAGCTTTCTTT.

The chain is built from TRBV29-1 and TRBJ2-1; 7 bases fit TRBD1. This CDR3 region has 16 residues. CDR1 and CDR2 from the germline V gene are SQVTM and ANQGSEA. V shed 2 bases and J 7 bases; nucleotides not matched to a gene: 14. The CDR3 nucleotides read TGCAGCGTTGAACGGACAGGTGGCCAGCTTGTGAATGAGCAGTTCTTC. As protein: CSVERTGGQLVNEQFF.

This clone was seen a single time. The gene calls are TRBV28 and TRBJ1-5; D gene uncertain. There are 13 residues in the CDR3. Germline lookup yields CDR1 MDHEN and CDR2 SYDVKM. Deletions cut 3 bases from V and 7 bases from J, with 10 bases between. The CDR3 loop is CASSLGGPQPQHF. Written as DNA, the CDR3 is TGTGCCAGCAGTTTGGGAGGTCCACAGCCCCAGCATTTT.

The table lists this clone with a count of one. The chain joins TRBV11-3 to TRBJ2-3; D gene uncertain. Per the germline V gene, CDR1 is SGHNT and CDR2 is YENEEA. Trimming cost V 0 bases and J 2 bases, with 9 bases left between them. The CDR3 contains 15 residues. The CDR3: CASSLEGSSTDTQYF. The CDR3 coding sequence is TGTGCCAGCAGCTTAGAGGGCAGTTCCACAGATACGCAGTATTTT.

V is TRBV6-8 and J is TRBJ2-1, with 10 bases aligning to TRBD2. The CDR3 has 16 residues. Germline V gene data show CDR1 as MNHGY and CDR2 as SAAAGT. J gave up 0 bases and V 7 bases, and 6 bases lay outside the gene matches. CDR3 amino acids: CASTLAGVVSYNEQFF. As DNA, the CDR3 is TGTGCCAGCACCCTAGCGGGGGTCGTCTCCTACAATGAGCAGTTCTTC.

The chain joins TRBV10-3 to TRBJ2-7, with a possible D match to TRBD1 (6 bases). The CDR3 totals 17 residues. CDR1 and CDR2 from the germline V gene are ENHRY and SYGVKD. Trimming removed 0 bases at V and 6 bases at J, with 21 bases between. The CDR3 sequence is CAISESRPGVMSGEQYF. The CDR3 DNA reads as TGTGCCATCAGTGAGTCACGGCCAGGGGTCATGAGCGGCGAGCAGTACTTC.

This rearrangement joins TRBV18 to TRBJ1-2; TRBD1 matches 9 bases. This CDR3 has 15 amino acids. Germline CDR1 is KGHSH and CDR2 is LQKENI. Trimming took 3 bases from V and 3 from J; bases not matched to a gene: 5. CDR3 DNA: TGTGCCAGCTCACCCTGGACAGGGGATTACTATGGCTACACCTTC. Protein product: CASSPWTGDYYGYTF.